This T cell receptor beta chain was captured by sequencing in a study of blood T cell repertoires in COVID-19 (TCRdb year 2020). With regard to the full study: Collaborator samples came from the United States, Italy and Spain and covered acute and convalescent phases of COVID-19. The samples were drawn from the first 160 participants of the ongoing ImmuneRACE study and from 950 to 1,500 subjects provided by 6 global collaborators. A freely available public database, intended as a resource for researchers studying the immune response to SARS-CoV-2, is where the repertoires were released. Nearly every sample came with metadata listing a de-identified subject ID, COVID-19 status, age in years and sex. The prospective study material was composed of cDNA or gDNA derived from T cells, B-cell-depleted T cells, or PBMCs. Where available, HLA class I and class II types were obtained from metadata supplied by the sample provider rather than from assay-based typing. Deeply sampled blood TCRbeta repertoires from subjects exposed to, actively infected with, or recovered from COVID-19 were included in the dataset.

From the cysteine up to the phenylalanine, the CDR3 has a length of 12 residues. Here the CDR3 DNA is all that survives: 36 bases in frame from base 1. CDR1 GTSNPN and CDR2 SVGIG are derived from the germline V gene (reference sequence). Trimming leaves V shorter by 4 bases and J shorter by 8 bases, with the junction holding 2 bases beyond the gene matches. In its sample, this clone was seen once. There is no known antigen for this receptor. Per-base quality was not reported, and no clone a single base away is much larger than it. The study at large found these results: How much clinical and demographic metadata was included differed by source and by participant, and the metadata was provided uncurated.

The immunoSEQ Assay, a bias-controlled multiplex PCR, was used to amplify TCRbeta CDR3 regions from genomic DNA. Under the source paper's analysis protocol: The number of nucleated cells in each sample was estimated from the amplification of reference gene primers within the assay. Sequence reads were collapsed and filtered to measure the absolute abundance of every unique TCRbeta CDR3 rearrangement. For each sample, productive Simpson clonality was calculated by taking the square root of Simpson's diversity index across productive rearrangements. TCRdb carries this immuneACCESS record with in-frame sequences only. Its versions omit some clonotypes, under half of them owing to an unresolved V gene in the studies checked, with the rest unexplained. V and J calls and clone size are those listed in that table; D and trimming were worked out from the DNA. In all, the sample holds some 230,000 clones, and approximately 84% of those were seen once. The top ten hold about 2.9% of the sample.

Samples from volunteer blood donors who had recovered from COVID-19 were contributed by a second Seattle source. The collaborating institutions used their own protocols to collect whole blood in K2EDTA tubes. Collaborator samples were shipped for TCRbeta analysis as frozen whole blood, isolated PBMCs, or DNA extracted from either sample type. The chain joins TRBV30 to TRBJ1-6; the central 7 bases match TRBD1. The TCR comes from a woman under 40 who had recovered from COVID-19. Specimen: peripheral blood. CDR3 sequence: CAWNRGDSPLHF. The DNA sequence follows: TGTGCCTGGAACAGGGGCGATTCACCCCTCCACTTT.